Below, 4 T cell receptor beta chains from the same sample are listed, as sequenced in a study of blood T cell repertoires in COVID-19. The assay was immunoSEQ multiplex PCR, and TCRdb's table has in-frame clones only and misses some. The sample has about 64,000 clones, more than 80% seen once. The source material was peripheral blood. The receptors were sampled from a woman of 80 years or more with active COVID-19.

The chain couples TRBV5-5 to TRBJ2-4; TRBD1 agrees at 8 bases. This CDR3 is 14 amino acids long. V was pared by 0 bases and J by 5 bases, with 1 base of the junction left unmatched. Germline CDR1 reads SGHKS; CDR2 reads YYEKEE (reference sequence). The CDR3 DNA reads TGTGCCAGCAGCTTGGCAGGGGGCGAAAACATTCAGTACTTC. This encodes CASSLAGGENIQYF.

This chain connects TRBV9 to TRBJ2-1; TRBD2 matches 7 bases. V trimming: 4 bases; J trimming: 0 bases; junction bases outside the gene matches: 4. This CDR3 is 15 amino acids long. Germline V gene lookup returns CDR1 SGDLS and CDR2 YYNGEE. In DNA, the CDR3 is TGTGCCAGCAGCCCCTCTAGCGGCTCCTACAATGAGCAGTTCTTC. Translated, it gives CASSPSSGSYNEQFF.

A few counts support this clone. V and J are TRBV7-9 and TRBJ1-5; weak D call: TRBD1 (6 bases). Germline-derived CDR1 and CDR2 are SEHNR and FQNEAQ (reference sequence). V was trimmed by 5 bases and J by 2 bases, leaving 10 bases between them. The CDR3 totals 14 residues. CDR3 sequence (DNA): TGTGCCAGCAGCAAAGAGGGGGGCAATCAGCCCCAGCATTTT. Its translation is CASSKEGGNQPQHF.

CDR3 sequence reads: CASSQGAGGYTGELFF. CDR3 sequence (DNA): TGTGCCAGCAGCCAGGGAGCGGGGGGCTACACCGGGGAGCTGTTTTTT. The V gene is TRBV5-6, the J gene TRBJ2-2, with TRBD2 identical over 9 bases. With 4 bases clipped from V and 3 bases from J, the junction kept 7 bases outside the gene matches. The CDR3 spans 16 residues. Germline lookup yields CDR1 SGHDT and CDR2 YYEEEE.